What follows are 4 T cell receptor beta chains derived from one specimen sequenced in a study of cytomegalovirus exposure and HLA in healthy donors. The PCR had 60 Vbeta and 13 Jbeta primers. Assay: immunoSEQ multiplex PCR; the TCRdb copy retains only in-frame clones and omits some. The data contain 100,000 to 150,000 clones, roughly 79% of them singletons. The sequenced material came from PBMCs. The receptor source for this set is a woman younger than 30 in good health and CMV-seronegative.

This clone showed up many times. J is TRBJ2-7 and V is TRBV4-1, with TRBD2 matching 9 bases. CDR1 is MGHRA and CDR2 is YSYEKL in the germline V gene. After removal of 0 bases from V and 2 bases from J, the junction contained 5 bases not matched to a gene. CDR3 length: 16 amino acids. CDR3 region: CASSQENSGRAYEQYF. CDR3 nucleotides: TGCGCCAGCAGCCAAGAAAATAGCGGGAGAGCCTACGAGCAGTACTTC.

The rearrangement joins TRBV10-3 to TRBJ2-2, with TRBD2 identical over 7 bases. The V gene end was trimmed by 8 bases and the J gene end by 6 bases; junction bases not matched to a gene: 12. The germline V gene has CDR1 ENHRY and CDR2 SYGVKD. This CDR3 contains 15 residues. The CDR3 spells CAIAPLADRPGELFF. CDR3 sequence (DNA): TGTGCCATCGCCCCGCTAGCGGACCGACCCGGGGAGCTGTTTTTT.

The V call is TRBV10-3, the J call TRBJ2-7; D gene unclear. The V gene's germline CDR1 is ENHRY and CDR2 SYGVKD. The CDR3 loop spans 11 amino acids. Trimming took 4 bases from V and 4 from J, leaving 5 bases between them. CDR3 in amino acids: CAISGGYEQYF. As DNA, the CDR3 is TGTGCCATCAGTGGCGGTTACGAGCAGTACTTC.

This clone has a single count. The CDR3 DNA is TGTGCCTGGGGGGGGAGCCTGGGTGCCCAGTTCTTC. Amino acid sequence: CAWGGSLGAQFF. V gene TRBV30 combines with J gene TRBJ2-1; D is perhaps TRBD2 (6 bases). Per the germline V gene, CDR1 is GTSNPN and CDR2 is SVGIG (reference sequence). The ends were cut back, 5 bases at V and 13 bases at J, with 18 bases in the middle. The CDR3 has 12 residues.